The rows below give T cell receptor beta chains drawn from one sample of a study of shared clonotypes between healthy human individuals. This table comes from immunoSEQ multiplex PCR, and its TCRdb copy is limited to in-frame clones, with some not included. This sample has over a million clones; 75% to 80% occur once, and the top ten carry under 0.8%. Sequencing was carried out using memory CD4+ T cells from PBMCs. The receptors originated from a man aged 18 to 30 in good health. Some clones in this sample may be carry-over from other donors' samples. The CDR3 runs from the conserved cysteine through the conserved F or W. The D gene is left open where the match is weak. Some rows have no size entry. The others give once, few or many, or a class for an expanded clone.

d_call,j_call,clone_size,v_call,cdr3_aa,cdr3_nt
NA,TRBJ1-3,NA,TRBV19,CASSDRSSGNTIYF,TGTGCCAGTAGTGACAGGTCCTCTGGAAACACCATATATTTT
TRBD1,TRBJ1-5,NA,TRBV7-2,CASGGTGDQPQHF,TGTGCCAGCGGAGGGACAGGGGATCAGCCCCAGCATTTT
NA,TRBJ2-3,NA,TRBV6-5,CASSTTTPDTQYF,TGTGCCAGCAGTACCACGACCCCGGATACGCAGTATTTT
TRBD2,TRBJ2-1,NA,TRBV5-1,CASSLGGTSGNEQFF,TGCGCCAGCAGCTTGGGCGGGACTAGCGGCAATGAGCAGTTCTTC
NA,TRBJ2-5,NA,TRBV7-6,CASSLRVAEKQETQYF,TGTGCCAGCAGCCTTCGGGTAGCGGAAAAACAAGAGACCCAGTACTTC
NA,TRBJ2-5,NA,TRBV30,CAWSQGPQGTQYF,TGTGCCTGGAGCCAGGGGCCCCAGGGGACCCAGTACTTC
NA,TRBJ2-5,once,TRBV7-9,CASMGRTYQETQYF,TGTGCCAGCATGGGGCGGACGTACCAAGAGACCCAGTACTTC
NA,TRBJ2-1,once,TRBV7-2,CASSPGFTVVDEQFF,TGTGCCAGCAGCCCTGGGTTTACTGTCGTCGATGAGCAGTTCTTC
NA,TRBJ2-7,NA,TRBV7-2,CASSLGGHTYEQYF,TGTGCCAGCAGCTTAGGGGGCCACACCTACGAGCAGTACTTC
NA,TRBJ1-6,NA,TRBV6-6,CASSYSEGDPLHF,TGTGCCAGCAGTTACTCAGAAGGCGATCCCCTCCACTTT
TRBD1,TRBJ1-1,NA,TRBV7-6,CASSLTGQLNTEAFF,TGTGCCAGCAGCTTAACGGGACAGCTGAACACTGAAGCTTTCTTT
NA,TRBJ2-1,NA,TRBV7-9,CASSLVADNEQFF,TGTGCCAGCAGCTTAGTAGCAGACAATGAGCAGTTCTTC
NA,TRBJ1-1,NA,TRBV9,CASSVGGMNTEAFF,TGTGCCAGCAGCGTTGGAGGGATGAACACTGAAGCTTTCTTT
NA,TRBJ2-3,NA,TRBV20-1,CSASDPNLRYF,TGCAGTGCTAGCGATCCGAACCTCCGGTATTTT
NA,TRBJ1-2,NA,TRBV18,CASSHNAPDRGGYTF,TGTGCCAGCTCACACAACGCCCCAGACCGCGGGGGCTACACCTTC
NA,TRBJ1-3,NA,TRBV4-1,CASSQVPAISGNTIYF,TGCGCCAGCAGCCAAGTCCCAGCGATCTCTGGAAACACCATATATTTT
NA,TRBJ2-5,NA,TRBV5-1,CASTLSPRGATETQYF,TGCGCCAGCACCCTTTCCCCCCGAGGGGCGACGGAGACCCAGTACTTC
NA,TRBJ2-7,NA,TRBV28,CASRNSGTVDEQYF,TGTGCCAGCAGAAATAGCGGGACAGTCGACGAGCAGTACTTC
NA,TRBJ2-5,NA,TRBV9,CASSVSGGGEVQYF,TGTGCCAGCAGCGTCAGTGGAGGCGGGGAGGTCCAGTACTTC
TRBD1,TRBJ2-7,NA,TRBV7-9,CASSTTRDRGSNEQYF,TGTGCCAGCAGCACAACACGGGACAGGGGTAGCAACGAGCAGTACTTC
TRBD1,TRBJ1-2,NA,TRBV28,CASRRQGGGYTF,TGTGCCAGCAGGAGACAGGGGGGCGGCTACACCTTC
TRBD1,TRBJ1-1,many,TRBV5-1,CASSENLGQGIEAFF,TGCGCCAGCAGCGAGAACTTGGGACAGGGGATTGAAGCTTTCTTT
NA,TRBJ2-2,once,TRBV28,CASSLYDRDTGELFF,TGTGCCAGCAGTTTGTACGATAGGGACACCGGGGAGCTGTTTTTT
NA,TRBJ2-4,once,TRBV5-1,CASSSLGAGAKNIQYF,TGCGCCAGCAGCTCGCTAGGGGCCGGGGCCAAAAACATTCAGTACTTC
TRBD2,TRBJ2-4,NA,TRBV2,CASSELGLAGVLKAKNIQYF,TGTGCCAGCAGTGAACTAGGACTAGCGGGAGTCTTGAAAGCCAAAAACATTCAGTACTTC
NA,TRBJ1-5,once,TRBV6-5,CASSLVYSNQPQHF,TGTGCCAGCAGTTTGGTATATAGCAATCAGCCCCAGCATTTT